This T cell receptor (beta chain) was captured by sequencing in a study of cytomegalovirus exposure and HLA in healthy donors. The study, taken as a whole, reports: Listed as cytomegalovirus-associated were around 160 TCR beta chains. Immune exposure was documented only through CMV serostatus.

About this clone itself: Its cognate antigen is unknown.

Trimming removed 6 bases at V and 4 bases at J, with 10 bases between. This CDR3 contains 13 residues. Germline CDR1 and CDR2: MNHEY and SVGAGI. Researchers ran the PCR with 60 Vbeta and 13 Jbeta primers. Repertoires were generated with immunoSEQ multiplex PCR, while TCRdb's copy carries only in-frame clones and drops some. The sample consists of 100,000 to 150,000 clones, roughly 76% of them appearing once. It was healthy bone marrow donors who served as donors. This chain connects TRBV6-5 to TRBJ1-5, with no clear D. Sequencing was performed on PBMCs. This sequence originates from a man between 50 and 59 years old in good health and CMV-seropositive. The CDR3 here is CASSRRENQPQHF. DNA of the CDR3: TGTGCCAGCAGCAGACGGGAAAATCAGCCCCAGCATTTT.